The clone carrying this T cell receptor (beta chain) appeared once. The data are from a study of blood T cells in healthy people across ages. The second PCR ran roughly 6 to 11 cycles with a sample-barcoded 5' primer and J-beta primers. From the 5' RACE reads, TCRdb called clonotypes with MiXCR, one entry per CDR3 protein. The sample yields 750,000 to 850,000 distinct CDR3 sequences, around 25% seen once. This CDR3 comprises 14 residues. With V trimmed by 7 bases and J by 6 bases, 8 bases remained unmatched. Germline CDR1 and CDR2: MNHNS and SASEGT. These data are also associated with another study on T cells of mothers and their children.

The sequencing input was blood. The chain is built from TRBV6-1 and TRBJ1-5; 8 positions match TRBD1. This clonotype originated in a boy younger than 18 in good health. For the CDR3, the DNA is TGTGCCAGCAATGGACAGGGTGTGAGTCAGCCCCAGCATTTT. It codes for CASNGQGVSQPQHF.